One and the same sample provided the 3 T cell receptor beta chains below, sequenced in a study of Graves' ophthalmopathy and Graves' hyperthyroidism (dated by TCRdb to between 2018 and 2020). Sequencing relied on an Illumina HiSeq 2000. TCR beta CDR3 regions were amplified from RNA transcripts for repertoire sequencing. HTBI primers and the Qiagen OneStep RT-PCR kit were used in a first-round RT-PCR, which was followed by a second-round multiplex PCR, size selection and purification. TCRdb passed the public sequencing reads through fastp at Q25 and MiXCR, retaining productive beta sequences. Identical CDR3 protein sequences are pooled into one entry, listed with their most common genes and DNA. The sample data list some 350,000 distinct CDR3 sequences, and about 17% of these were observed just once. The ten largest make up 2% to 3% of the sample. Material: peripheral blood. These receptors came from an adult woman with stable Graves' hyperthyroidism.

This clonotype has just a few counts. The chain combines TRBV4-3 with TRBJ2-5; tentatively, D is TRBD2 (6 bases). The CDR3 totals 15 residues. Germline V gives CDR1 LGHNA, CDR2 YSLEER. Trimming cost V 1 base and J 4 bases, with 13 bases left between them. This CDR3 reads CASSQGYGRGETQYF. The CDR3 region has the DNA TGCGCCAGCAGCCAAGGGTACGGGAGAGGAGAGACCCAGTACTTC.

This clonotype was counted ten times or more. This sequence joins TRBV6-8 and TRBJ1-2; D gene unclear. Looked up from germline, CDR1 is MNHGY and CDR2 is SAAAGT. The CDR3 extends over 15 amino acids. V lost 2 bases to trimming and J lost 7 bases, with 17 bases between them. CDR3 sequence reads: CASSYPSPRYPGYTF. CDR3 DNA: TGTGCCAGCAGTTACCCGTCTCCGCGTTACCCTGGCTACACCTTC.

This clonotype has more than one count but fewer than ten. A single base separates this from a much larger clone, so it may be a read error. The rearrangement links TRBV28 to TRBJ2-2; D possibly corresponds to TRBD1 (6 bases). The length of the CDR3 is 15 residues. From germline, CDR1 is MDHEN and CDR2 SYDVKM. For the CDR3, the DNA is TGTACCAGCAGTGGGCGGACAGATTACACCGGGGAGCTGTTTTTT. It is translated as CTSSGRTDYTGELFF.